A selection of T cell receptor beta chains follows, all from one sample in a study of neurological immune-mediated disorders. TCRdb called the 5' RACE reads again in MiXCR, with one record for every CDR3 protein. Counted here are nearly 60,000 distinct CDR3 sequences, roughly 3.5% occurring once; the ten biggest clones make up 7.1%. The sample taken for sequencing was PBMCs. Receptor source: a woman aged 60-70 years with multiple sclerosis. Both conserved end residues are part of each CDR3. The D gene is left open where the match is weak. Where a row states a size, it is once, few, many or the class of an expanded clone; other rows omit it.

>many|TRBV12-3/TRBV12-4|TRBJ1-1|NA|13
TGTGCCGAGACGCCACAGTCGAACACTGAAGCTTTCTTT
CAETPQSNTEAFF
>many|TRBV10-3|TRBJ2-3|TRBD2|16
TGTGCCAGCACTAGTGGAGCGGGAGGGGGTACAGATACGCAGTATTTT
CASTSGAGGGTDTQYF
>many|TRBV20-1|TRBJ1-4|NA|13
TGCAGGGCCGGAGGAGCAACTAATGAAAAACTGTTTTTT
CRAGGATNEKLFF
>many|TRBV20-1|TRBJ2-5|TRBD2|15
TGCAGTGCCAGACTAGCGGGAGGGCTTAGGGAGACCCAGTACTTC
CSARLAGGLRETQYF
>many|TRBV7-2|TRBJ1-1|NA|14
TGTGCCAGCAGCTTGCTTCAGGACTCATATGAAGCTTTCTTT
CASSLLQDSYEAFF
>once|TRBV7-9|TRBJ2-5|TRBD1|16
TGTGCCAGCAGCTCCACGAATACAGGGGGCCGAGAGACCCAGTACTTC
CASSSTNTGGRETQYF
>many|TRBV6-6|TRBJ2-2|TRBD1|14
TGTGCCAGCAGTTACACCAGGGGGTCGAGGGAGCTGTTTTTT
CASSYTRGSRELFF
>many|TRBV7-2|TRBJ1-1|NA|13
TGTGCCAGCAGCGACGGCCCGGGTGCTGAAGCTTTCTTT
CASSDGPGAEAFF
>many|TRBV18|TRBJ2-5|NA|15
TGTGCCAGCTCACCAAGCGCTTCTACTGAAGAGACCCAGTACTTC
CASSPSASTEETQYF
>many|TRBV10-2|TRBJ1-5|NA|14
TGCGCCAGCAGTGCGAATAGGGCCAATCAGCCCCAGCATTTT
CASSANRANQPQHF
>many|TRBV4-2|TRBJ2-5|TRBD2|16
TGTGCCAGCAGCCTCCACGAGGCGGGAGCCGGAGAGACCCAGTACTTC
CASSLHEAGAGETQYF
>many|TRBV28|TRBJ1-1|TRBD1|15
TGTGCCAGCAGCTCACCGGGACAGGGACACACTGAAGCTTTCTTT
CASSSPGQGHTEAFF
>many|TRBV12-3/TRBV12-4|TRBJ1-1|NA|13
TGTGCCAGCAGTGATTATGCGAACACTGAAGCTTTCTTT
CASSDYANTEAFF
>many|TRBV2|TRBJ2-7|NA|11
TGTGCCACCCAAGAAGGCGGGGAGCAGTACTTC
CATQEGGEQYF
>many|TRBV2|TRBJ1-2|NA|13
TGTGCCAGCAGTGAAGGGACATTTGATGGCTACACCTTC
CASSEGTFDGYTF
>many|TRBV5-1|TRBJ2-3|TRBD2|15
TGCGCCAGCTCTAGCGGGGGGGTCGGCACAGATACGCAGTATTTT
CASSSGGVGTDTQYF
>many|TRBV10-3|TRBJ2-1|NA|15
TGTGCCATCAGTGAGGGTCTAAGCTCCTACAATGAGCAGTTCTTC
CAISEGLSSYNEQFF
>many|TRBV6-2/TRBV6-3|TRBJ2-2|NA|16
TGTGCCAGCAAGGGTCAGGGACATATGAACACCGGGGAGCTGTTTTTT
CASKGQGHMNTGELFF
>many|TRBV27|TRBJ2-3|NA|13
TGTGCCAGTGTGGGGGGTCCCACAGATACGCAGTATTTT
CASVGGPTDTQYF
>many|TRBV7-2|TRBJ1-5|NA|16
TGTGCCAGCAGCTTAGGCGCAGGGGAGAGCAATCAGCCCCAGCATTTT
CASSLGAGESNQPQHF
>many|TRBV4-3|TRBJ1-1|TRBD1|16
TGCGCCAGCAGCCAAGACCCGACAGGGGATCACACTGAAGCTTTCTTT
CASSQDPTGDHTEAFF
>many|TRBV5-1|TRBJ2-7|NA|15
TGCGCCAGCAGCTTGGTGCCGGGAGAAGCCTACGAGCAGTACTTC
CASSLVPGEAYEQYF
>many|TRBV5-1|TRBJ2-7|NA|15
TGCGCCAGCAGCCTCGTCGGGGCGAGCTCCTACGAGCAGTACTTC
CASSLVGASSYEQYF
>many|TRBV10-1|TRBJ2-2|NA|13
TGCGCCAGCAGTGACCGGGGAACGGGGGAGCTGTTTTTT
CASSDRGTGELFF
>many|TRBV7-2|TRBJ2-3|NA|13
TGTGCCAGCAGCACCAGGGTTCCAGATACGCAGTATTTT
CASSTRVPDTQYF
>NA|TRBV5-6|TRBJ2-7|NA|14
TGTGCCAGCAGCCTAACAGGACTTCTATACGAGCAGTACTTC
CASSLTGLLYEQYF
>many|TRBV28|TRBJ1-2|NA|12
TGTGCCAGCAGTTTCGGCAGCTATGGCTACACCTTC
CASSFGSYGYTF
>many|TRBV5-1|TRBJ2-7|TRBD2|13
TGCGCCAGCAGAATTAGCGGGAGGGCGGAACAGTACTTC
CASRISGRAEQYF
>many|TRBV7-2|TRBJ2-5|NA|11
TGTGCCAGCAGCATAGAGGTGACCCAGTACTTC
CASSIEVTQYF
>many|TRBV6-6|TRBJ1-3|NA|12
TGTGCCAGCAGTTACGGGGGAAACACCATATATTTT
CASSYGGNTIYF
>many|TRBV7-8|TRBJ1-3|NA|14
TGTGCCAGCAGCTTAGGGGGGTCTGGAAACACCATATATTTT
CASSLGGSGNTIYF
>many|TRBV7-9|TRBJ2-2|NA|13
TGTGCCAGCAGCTTAGCCGGGACCGGGGAGCTGTTTTTT
CASSLAGTGELFF
>NA|TRBV12-3/TRBV12-4|TRBJ2-7|NA|14
TGTGCCAGCAGTTTAAGGGCGGGGAGGAGCGAGCAGTACTTC
CASSLRAGRSEQYF
>many|TRBV4-1|TRBJ2-7|TRBD2|16
TGCGCCAGCAGCCCAACCCGGGCGGGAGTGTCCTACGAGCAGTACTTC
CASSPTRAGVSYEQYF
>many|TRBV7-2|TRBJ2-1|NA|12
TGTGCCAGCAGCCGGTCCCGCAATGAGCAGTTCTTC
CASSRSRNEQFF
>many|TRBV5-6|TRBJ2-7|NA|11
TGTGCCAGCAGCGTGTACTACGAGCAGTACTTC
CASSVYYEQYF
>many|TRBV5-1|TRBJ2-7|NA|11
TGCGCCAGCAGCTCGACATACGAGCAGTACTTC
CASSSTYEQYF
>NA|TRBV12-3/TRBV12-4|TRBJ1-2|NA|17
TGTGCCAGCAGTGCCCGAAGAGGGCTCAATCCTAACTATGGCTACACCTTC
CASSARRGLNPNYGYTF
>many|TRBV18|TRBJ1-1|NA|15
TGTGCCAGCTCACCACGGGCCGGTATCGGCACTGAAGCTTTCTTT
CASSPRAGIGTEAFF
>many|TRBV29-1|TRBJ1-1|TRBD1|12
TGCAGCGTTAACAGGGGGAACACTGAAGCTTTCTTT
CSVNRGNTEAFF
>many|TRBV9|TRBJ2-1|NA|14
TGTGCCAGCAGCGTCCCCTCCGGGGGCGATGAGCAGTTCTTC
CASSVPSGGDEQFF
>many|TRBV5-1|TRBJ2-2|TRBD2|15
TGCGCCAGCAGCTTCATGCTAGCGGACACCGGGGAGCTGTTTTTT
CASSFMLADTGELFF
>many|TRBV28|TRBJ2-2|NA|15
TGTGCCAGCATTAGTTTCAGGGGGAGGTCCGGGGAGCTGTTTTTT
CASISFRGRSGELFF
>many|TRBV4-1|TRBJ1-4|NA|16
TGCGCCAGCAGCCAAGTTCCCCGGGGACGGAATGAAAAACTGTTTTTT
CASSQVPRGRNEKLFF
>many|TRBV27|TRBJ2-7|TRBD1|16
TGTGCCAGCAGTTTATCCCACAGGGGGCGCAACAACGAGCAGTACTTC
CASSLSHRGRNNEQYF
>many|TRBV24-1|TRBJ2-2|TRBD1|16
TGTGCCACCAGTGATTTCTGGGACAGGGACGCCGGGGAGCTGTTTTTT
CATSDFWDRDAGELFF
>many|TRBV7-9|TRBJ2-7|NA|13
TGTGCCAGCAGCCTAACACAGGGCTACGAGCAGTACTTC
CASSLTQGYEQYF
>many|TRBV20-1|TRBJ1-5|TRBD1|15
TGCAGTGCCGTGAACAGGGGGCTGATCAACCAGCCCCAGCATTTT
CSAVNRGLINQPQHF
>many|TRBV20-1|TRBJ1-5|NA|14
TGCAGTGCTAGGACAGGAAATAGCAATCAGCCCCAGCATTTT
CSARTGNSNQPQHF
>many|TRBV27|TRBJ2-3|NA|14
TGTGCCAGCAGTAGCGAGTTACAGATCGCTACGCAGTATTTT
CASSSELQIATQYF
>many|TRBV5-1|TRBJ2-7|NA|11
TGCGCCAGCAGCTCGGGGATCGAGCAGTACTTC
CASSSGIEQYF
>many|TRBV20-1|TRBJ2-2|TRBD2|16
TGCAGTGCTAAGGGGGAAGCGGGAGATCGCACCGGGGAGCTGTTTTTT
CSAKGEAGDRTGELFF
>NA|TRBV3-1|TRBJ2-7|NA|12
TGTGCCAGCAGCCAAGCCGTGTACGAGCAGTACTTC
CASSQAVYEQYF
>many|TRBV15|TRBJ2-7|TRBD1|15
TGTGCCACCAGCGCAACCGGGACAGCGGACTACGAGCAGTACTTC
CATSATGTADYEQYF
>many|TRBV5-5|TRBJ2-5|NA|13
TGTGCCAGCAGCTGGGGACTTCAAGAGACCCAGTACTTC
CASSWGLQETQYF
>many|TRBV3-1|TRBJ1-5|NA|14
TGTGCCAGCAGCTACAGCAATAGCAATCAGCCCCAGCATTTT
CASSYSNSNQPQHF
>many|TRBV21-1|TRBJ2-7|NA|15
TGTGCCAGCAGCAAGGGTAACGTTCGTTCCTACGAGCAGTACTTC
CASSKGNVRSYEQYF
>many|TRBV7-2|TRBJ2-7|NA|14
TGTGCCAGCAGCTTAGCGACCCGACAGGACGAGCAGTACTTC
CASSLATRQDEQYF
>few|TRBV4-1|TRBJ1-1|NA|16
TGCGCCAGCAGCCAAGTCGACATTGTGAGCCACACTGAAGCTTTCTTT
CASSQVDIVSHTEAFF
>many|TRBV7-9|TRBJ2-7|NA|13
TGTGCCAGCAGCCGAGATTATCGGGAGAGACAGTACTTC
CASSRDYRERQYF